This T cell receptor (beta chain) was identified in a study of chemoradiotherapy in HPV16-positive cancers. Study in general: Functional T-cell assays on a couple of HPV16-positive patients' cells defined candidate HPV-specific clones and common TCR motifs. The study's findings and limits: Only a couple of HPV16-positive patients supplied the functional HPV-specificity definition. Candidate HPV-specific clones and E7-related TCR motifs grew in tumor during treatment. For HPV16-positive patients, expanding HPV-responsive T cells associated with longer recurrence-free survival.

Turning to this clone: Its antigen is unidentified.

Assay: immunoSEQ multiplex PCR; the TCRdb copy retains only in-frame clones and omits some. Here the sample spans under 8,500 clones, roughly 89% being singletons. Losses at the gene ends were 7 bases for V and 0 bases for J; bases not matched to a gene: 8. Per the germline V gene, CDR1 is SNHLY and CDR2 is FYNNEI. The CDR3 is 16 amino acids. This rearrangement joins TRBV2 to TRBJ2-2, with 7 bases fitting TRBD1. The sample here was blood, taken from a patient who underwent chemoradiotherapy. The sequence was collected from a human donor with HPV-associated anogenital cancer. CDR3 region: CASTHRGPTNTGELFF. The CDR3 DNA reads as TGTGCCAGCACCCACAGGGGCCCAACGAACACCGGGGAGCTGTTTTTT.